The 5 T cell receptor beta chains listed next were all sequenced from one sample in a study of cytomegalovirus exposure and HLA in healthy donors. 13 Jbeta primers and 60 Vbeta primers were used for the PCR. Sequencing was performed with immunoSEQ multiplex PCR; in TCRdb, only in-frame clones are kept and a portion is missing. Of more than 110,000 clones detected, 70% to 80% appear once; the ten largest clones hold about 3.1%. The sample consisted of PBMCs. The receptors here all came from a female donor in good health and CMV-seronegative.

This chain uses TRBV13 with TRBJ2-7; D is possibly TRBD2 (5 bases). The V and J ends lost 5 bases and 0 bases respectively, with 14 bases between them. This CDR3 has 15 amino acids. Germline CDR1 PRHDT, CDR2 FYEKMQ (reference sequence). CDR3 nucleotide sequence: TGTGCCAGCAGCCCGGGCCAACGGGGCTCCTACGAGCAGTACTTC. As protein: CASSPGQRGSYEQYF.

The J gene is TRBJ1-2, the V gene TRBV30; 8 nucleotides align to TRBD1. V was pared by 3 bases and J by 4 bases, with 7 bases of the junction left unmatched. The CDR3 totals 14 residues. Germline CDR1 GTSNPN, CDR2 SVGIG (reference sequence). CDR3 protein: CAWSQTGAPYGYTF. The DNA of the CDR3 is TGTGCCTGGAGCCAGACAGGGGCGCCCTATGGCTACACCTTC.

This rearrangement joins TRBV25-1 to TRBJ2-1; 11 bases align to TRBD2. In germline, CDR1 is MGHDK, CDR2 SYGVNS. The CDR3 consists of 15 residues. The V gene end was trimmed by 1 base and the J gene end by 7 bases; junction bases not matched to a gene: 3. The CDR3 DNA is TGTGCCAGCAGTGAATGGACTAGCGGGTTAAATGAGCAGTTCTTC. Its protein is CASSEWTSGLNEQFF. The variable domain in full, with the rest retrieved from reference TRBV25-1 and TRBJ2-1, is EADIYQTPRYLVIGTGKKITLECSQTMGHDKMYWYQQDPGMELHLIHYSYGVNSTEKGDLSSESTVSRIRTEHFPLTLESARPSHTSQYLCASSEWTSGLNEQFFGPGTRLTVL.

The V gene is TRBV29-1, the J gene TRBJ2-7; 15 bases agree with TRBD2. The ends lost 0 bases at V and 2 bases at J; junction bases unmatched: 2. The germline gives CDR1 SQVTM, CDR2 ANQGSEA. The CDR3 consists of 16 residues. The CDR3 DNA is TGCAGCGTTGAAGATCGGACTAGCGGGAGGGCCTACGAGCAGTACTTC. Protein: CSVEDRTSGRAYEQYF.

CDR3 sequence reads: CASSPRTESYEQYF. DNA for the CDR3: TGTGCCAGTAGTCCGCGGACAGAGTCCTACGAGCAGTACTTC. The rearrangement links TRBV19 to TRBJ2-7; maybe TRBD1 (6 bases). CDR3 length equals 14 residues. V was trimmed by 5 bases and J by 1 base, leaving 12 bases between them. Germline lookup yields CDR1 LNHDA and CDR2 SQIVND (reference sequence). Full variable domain (rest looked up from reference TRBV19 and TRBJ2-7): DGGITQSPKYLFRKEGQNVTLSCEQNLNHDAMYWYRQDPGQGLRLIYYSQIVNDFQKGDIAEGYSVSREKKESFPLTVTSAQKNPTAFYLCASSPRTESYEQYFGPGTRLTVT.